This entry features one T cell receptor beta chain sequence. This was the immunoSEQ v3 assay. Clones were sequenced by immunoSEQ multiplex PCR, and TCRdb holds only the in-frame ones, with some missing. The table lists approximately 6,700 clones, roughly 67% of them singletons, with under 20% in the top ten. Stated time point: pre-treatment sample, taken before nivolumab and TIL therapy. Pleural nodules or supraclavicular lymph nodes made up most of the excised metastases sampled. Patients then received nivolumab; progressors got lymphodepletion, TIL and IL-2. This record comes from a study of TIL therapy for anti-PD-1-resistant metastatic lung cancer. The sequences come from tumor tissue, collected at baseline. This receptor was taken from a person between 25 and 80 years old with non-small cell lung cancer.

This CDR3 is CASSLGWGTEAFF. The CDR3 DNA sequence: TGTGCCAGCAGCTTGGGGTGGGGCACTGAAGCTTTCTTT. The rearrangement uses TRBV5-6 and TRBJ1-1, with D hard to call. V lost 0 bases and J 4 bases, leaving 7 bases between the germline ends. The CDR3 consists of 13 residues. CDR1 is SGHDT and CDR2 is YYEEEE in the germline V gene.